One sample yielded the 17 T cell receptor beta chains listed below, sequenced in a study of T cell repertoires in cytomegalovirus infection (dated by TCRdb to between 2019 and 2020). Their specific antigens are unknown. Sequencing used an Illumina HiSeq 1500. TCRdb passed the public sequencing reads through fastp at Q25 and MiXCR, retaining productive beta sequences. For every CDR3 protein sequence, its rows merge into one entry that carries the most common genes and DNA. The sample table contains about 920,000 distinct CDR3 sequences; only one count was recorded for roughly 31% of them. The ten largest make up over 12% of the sample. The treatment or condition label for this specimen denotes: in vitro stimulation with specific CMV peptide epitopes to enrich CMV-specific T cells. The input for sequencing was cultured CD8+ T cells from PBMCs, taken from culture after CMV antigen stimulation. The receptors derive from a human donor in good health (CMV status not recorded). Some clones in this sample may be carry-over from other donors' samples.

The CDR3 region has the DNA TGTGCCAGCAGTTTAAGGAAATATAGCAATCAGCCCCAGCATTTT. Its protein product is CASSLRKYSNQPQHF. This rearrangement joins TRBV28 to TRBJ1-5; D is uncertain. Trimming removed 2 bases from V and 0 bases from J, with 8 bases in between. CDR1 MDHEN and CDR2 SYDVKM come from the germline V gene. The CDR3 extends over 15 amino acids. Supplemented by reference TRBV28 and TRBJ1-5, the full variable domain reads DVKVTQSSRYLVKRTGEKVFLECVQDMDHENMFWYRQDPGLGLRLIYFSYDVKMKEKGDIPEGYSVSREKKERFSLILESASTNQTSMYLCASSLRKYSNQPQHFGDGTRLSIL.

This clonotype was counted ten times or more. The chain has TRBV7-9 and TRBJ2-1, with a possible D match to TRBD2 (7 bases). The CDR3 extends over 16 amino acids. Germline V gene lookup returns CDR1 SEHNR and CDR2 FQNEAQ (reference sequence). The V gene lost 5 bases and the J gene lost 5 bases, with 19 bases spanning the gap. The CDR3 sequence: CASSPLGGGKDNEQFF. CDR3 nucleotide sequence: TGTGCCAGCAGCCCCCTTGGGGGGGGCAAGGACAATGAGCAGTTCTTC.

V and J are TRBV27 and TRBJ1-4; D unresolved. This CDR3 spans 15 amino acids. V was trimmed by 9 bases and J by 0 bases, leaving 14 bases between them. Germline CDR1 MNHEY, CDR2 SMNVEV (reference sequence). The CDR3 spells CASKPLSPTNEKLFF. CDR3 sequence (DNA): TGTGCCAGTAAACCTCTCTCACCAACTAATGAAAAACTGTTTTTT. The complete variable domain, with remaining parts taken from reference TRBV27 and TRBJ1-4, reads EAQVTQNPRYLITVTGKKLTVTCSQNMNHEYMSWYRQDPGLGLRQIYYSMNVEVTDKGDVPEGYKVSRKEKRNFPLILESPSPNQTSLYFCASKPLSPTNEKLFFGSGTQLSVL.

The genes are TRBV6-2 or TRBV6-3 and TRBJ2-1; TRBD2 matches at 11 bases. This CDR3 region has 16 residues. CDR1 is MNHEY, CDR2 SVGEGT, per germline. The J segment lost 3 bases and the V segment lost 6 bases, leaving 7 bases of the junction unmatched. CDR3 nucleotide sequence: TGTGCCAGCAGGGCCCGGACTAGCGGGTTCTACAATGAGCAGTTCTTC. Its protein product is CASRARTSGFYNEQFF.

The rearrangement links TRBV27 to TRBJ1-2, with 7 nucleotides matching TRBD1. CDR1 is MNHEY and CDR2 is SMNVEV in the germline V gene (reference sequence). The CDR3 loop spans 14 amino acids. V dropped 10 bases and J dropped 4; count of bases not matched to a gene: 12. CDR3 region: CAKATGLGGYGYTF. DNA for the CDR3: TGTGCCAAGGCGACAGGGCTGGGAGGCTATGGCTACACCTTC.

CDR3 protein: CASSYRDSGGHEQFF. DNA for the CDR3: TGCGCCAGCAGCTACCGGGACTCAGGGGGACATGAGCAGTTCTTC. The rearrangement joins TRBV4-1 to TRBJ2-1, with D perhaps matching TRBD1 (7 bases). The CDR3 consists of 15 residues. The germline CDR1 and CDR2 sequences are MGHRA and YSYEKL. The V end lost 5 bases, the J end lost 8 bases, and 19 bases lay between the germline ends.

This sequence joins TRBV10-2 and TRBJ2-3, with 7 bases that match TRBD1. Germline V gives CDR1 WSHSY, CDR2 SAAADI. Unmatched junction bases numbered 5, after V lost 2 bases and J lost 3 bases. This CDR3 contains 15 residues. For the CDR3, the DNA is TGCGCCAGCAGTGAGGAGACAGGGCCAACAGATACGCAGTATTTT. Translation gives CASSEETGPTDTQYF.

This clonotype was seen a handful of times. V and J are TRBV5-5 and TRBJ1-2, with D uncertain. The V gene's germline CDR1 is SGHKS and CDR2 YYEKEE (reference sequence). This CDR3 is built from 13 residues. V was clipped by 2 bases and J by 2 bases, with 7 bases between them. The CDR3: CASSFRENYGYTF. The CDR3 coding sequence is TGTGCCAGCAGCTTCCGGGAGAACTATGGCTACACCTTC.

The V call is TRBV13, the J call TRBJ2-5; 7 bases align to TRBD1. This CDR3 spans 15 amino acids. The ends lost 5 bases at V and 2 bases at J; junction bases unmatched: 8. CDR1 is PRHDT, CDR2 FYEKMQ, per germline (reference sequence). CDR3 in amino acids: CASSPGQRPQETQYF. The CDR3 DNA reads TGTGCCAGCAGCCCGGGACAGAGACCTCAAGAGACCCAGTACTTC.

The V and J genes are TRBV5-1 and TRBJ2-1, with 7 bases matching TRBD1. Germline values: CDR1 SGHRS, CDR2 YFSETQ. Trimming removed 0 bases from V and 5 bases from J; junction bases left unmatched: 8. CDR3 length equals 16 residues. The CDR3 nucleotides are TGCGCCAGCAGCTTGGCGCGAGGGGGCCGGGACAATGAGCAGTTCTTC. Encoded protein: CASSLARGGRDNEQFF.

The chain joins TRBV4-3 to TRBJ2-6, with D possibly matching TRBD1 (6 bases). The CDR3 runs to 17 residues. The V end lost 1 base, the J end lost 2 bases, and 12 bases lay between the germline ends. CDR1 and CDR2 (germline): LGHNA, YSLEER. CDR3 sequence: CASSQVFTGTGANVLTF. As DNA, the CDR3 is TGCGCCAGCAGCCAAGTCTTCACAGGGACTGGGGCCAACGTCCTGACTTTC.

A note on this clonotype: Just one base apart from a much larger clone, this may be a read error. The chain couples TRBV7-8 to TRBJ1-5; TRBD1 matches at 7 bases. V gave up 4 bases and J gave up 4 bases; unmatched junction bases: 10. Germline V gene sequence: CDR1 SGHVS, CDR2 FQNEAQ. CDR3 length: 16 residues. The CDR3 sequence: CASSSIRGQPNQPQHF. The CDR3, as DNA: TGTGCCAGCAGCTCGATTAGGGGACAGCCTAATCAGCCCCAGCATTTT.

The chain carries TRBV28 and TRBJ2-7; 9 positions agree with TRBD1. Per the germline V gene, CDR1 is MDHEN and CDR2 is SYDVKM. The V gene end was trimmed by 5 bases and the J gene end by 2 bases; junction bases not matched to a gene: 10. The CDR3 is 16 amino acids. CDR3: CASSRVGGQGAYEQYV. CDR3 sequence (DNA): TGTGCCAGCAGTCGGGTAGGGGGACAGGGTGCCTACGAGCAGTACGTC.

As concerns this clonotype: Germline and junction disagree at one end, which may indicate a read error. This sequence joins TRBV12-3 or TRBV12-4 and TRBJ2-5; perhaps TRBD1 as D (5 bases). The CDR3 has 14 residues. The CDR3 DNA sequence: TGTACCAGCAGCTATACAGGTTCCCAAGAGACCCAGTACTTC. This codes for CTSSYTGSQETQYF.

The V gene is TRBV15, the J gene TRBJ2-2; D call uncertain. Trimming removed 2 bases at V and 6 bases at J, with 13 bases between. Germline CDR1 and CDR2: LNHNV and YYDKDF (reference sequence). The CDR3 contains 15 residues. The CDR3 protein is CATSRIPGSAGELFF. Written as DNA, the CDR3 is TGTGCCACCAGCAGAATACCTGGTAGTGCCGGGGAGCTGTTTTTT.

The chain carries TRBV9 and TRBJ2-1; 9 bases are a match to TRBD2. Per germline, CDR1 SGDLS and CDR2 YYNGEE. V shed 5 bases, J shed 3 bases, and the junction held 15 bases outside the gene matches. The CDR3 is made up of 18 amino acids. This CDR3 is CASSAPPHHSGGYNEQFF. The CDR3, as DNA: TGTGCCAGCAGTGCCCCCCCGCACCATAGCGGGGGCTACAATGAGCAGTTCTTC.

This clonotype was observed at least ten times. The gene calls are TRBV6-5 and TRBJ2-5; possibly TRBD1 or TRBD2 for D (5 bases each). Germline V gene sequence: CDR1 MNHEY, CDR2 SVGAGI. V lost 2 bases and J 1 base, leaving 5 bases between the germline ends. The CDR3 is 13 residues long. The CDR3 DNA reads as TGTGCCAGCAGTTACGGGGGCCAAGAGACCCAGTACTTC. Protein: CASSYGGQETQYF.